This section outlines one T cell receptor beta chain sequence together with its context. The antigen is undetermined. This record comes from a study of OX40 agonist ivuxolimab in advanced cancers. Looking at the study overall: It was permissible to have had prior anti-PD-1, anti-PD-L1 or anti-CTLA-4 therapy, and around 41% had some.

Losses at the gene ends were 1 base for V and 3 bases for J; bases not matched to a gene: 6. CDR1 and CDR2 (germline): SGHKS, YYEKEE (reference sequence). This CDR3 spans 15 amino acids. TCRdb keeps only in-frame clones here, not all; method: immunoSEQ multiplex PCR. The sample carries about 67,000 clones, approximately 81% recorded once. Findings and limits, study-wide: By week 6 at 0.1 to 3.0 mg/kg, blood CD4+ and CD8+ T cells had expanded clonally. Expansion of clones was among the lowest in partial responders at 0.1-3.0 mg/kg. Antigen targets of the expanded peripheral T cells went undetermined.

The TCR originated in an adult with an advanced solid tumor such as melanoma, head and neck, liver or kidney cancer. V usage is TRBV5-5 and J usage is TRBJ2-7, with TRBD1 matching over 8 bases. Here the sequenced sample was CD4+ or CD8+ T cells sorted from blood, taken in a trial of the OX40 agonist ivuxolimab. In DNA form, the CDR3 reads TGTGCCAGCAGCTTGAGGCAGGGGGCTAACTACGAGCAGTACTTC. Its protein product is CASSLRQGANYEQYF. The variable domain in full, completed from reference TRBV5-5 and TRBJ2-7, reads DAGVTQSPTHLIKTRGQQVTLRCSPISGHKSVSWYQQVLGQGPQFIFQYYEKEERGRGNFPDRFSARQFPNYSSELNVNALLLGDSALYLCASSLRQGANYEQYFGPGTRLTVT.